This T cell receptor (beta chain) was recovered during a study of blood T cell repertoires in COVID-19. About the study: Acute and convalescent COVID-19 specimens originated in the United States, Italy and Spain. The analysed material was cDNA or gDNA that came from T cells, B-cell-depleted T cells, or PBMCs.

The authors' processing: Quantification of nucleated cells was approximated via reference gene primer amplification. Measured with immunoSEQ multiplex PCR; TCRdb has only the in-frame clones, and not every one. That table gives V, J and clone size, and the DNA gave D and trimming. The table shows 95,000 to 130,000 clones, with approximately 87% occurring only once. V was clipped by 6 bases and J by 3 bases, with 11 bases between them. This CDR3 is 13 amino acids long. From germline, CDR1 is MNHEY and CDR2 SVGAGI. The origin of this receptor is a young man with acute or convalescent COVID-19. The chain recombines TRBV6-5 with TRBJ1-1; tentatively, D is TRBD1 (6 bases). The sequenced sample consisted of peripheral blood. The CDR3 DNA reads TGTGCCAGCAGATTATCAGGGGACACTGAAGCTTTCTTT. Translation: CASRLSGDTEAFF.